The 3 T cell receptor beta chains in this list originate from one sample, sequenced in a study of long-term antiretroviral therapy in people with HIV. Run at survey level, the immunoSEQ assay was version v3.0. Clones were read by immunoSEQ multiplex PCR, and TCRdb kept only the in-frame ones, dropping some. The table includes 21,000 or so clones, more than 75% detected once. The sample consisted of unsorted PBMCs, taken 2.3 years after starting antiretroviral therapy. The receptors were gathered from a man aged 60-69 years with HIV.

This clone was seen just once. The V call is TRBV5-1, the J call TRBJ1-1, with TRBD1 matching over 9 bases. V shed 4 bases, J shed 0 bases, and the junction held 10 bases outside the gene matches. The germline V gene encodes CDR1 SGHRS and CDR2 YFSETQ. The length of the CDR3 is 17 residues. CDR3 residues: CASSKGTGPFMNTEAFF. In nucleotides, the CDR3 is TGCGCCAGCAGCAAGGGGACAGGGCCGTTCATGAACACTGAAGCTTTCTTT.

The rearrangement joins TRBV27 to TRBJ2-3; 9 bases map to TRBD2. The CDR3 extends over 17 amino acids. Unmatched junction bases numbered 18, after V lost 7 bases and J lost 7 bases. Germline-derived CDR1 and CDR2 are MNHEY and SMNVEV (reference sequence). This CDR3 is CASTRLAVHGAQNTQYF. The CDR3 coding sequence is TGTGCCAGCACGCGACTAGCGGTACATGGGGCACAGAATACGCAGTATTTT.

This rearrangement joins TRBV7-2 to TRBJ2-1, with D possibly matching TRBD1 (6 bases). This CDR3 spans 15 amino acids. With 5 bases removed from V and 7 bases from J, the gap between germline ends came to 18 bases. Germline V gene lookup returns CDR1 SGHTA and CDR2 FQGNSA. CDR3 residues: CASSPQGRSTNEQFF. Here the CDR3 DNA reads TGTGCCAGCAGCCCACAGGGTCGGTCGACGAATGAGCAGTTCTTC.